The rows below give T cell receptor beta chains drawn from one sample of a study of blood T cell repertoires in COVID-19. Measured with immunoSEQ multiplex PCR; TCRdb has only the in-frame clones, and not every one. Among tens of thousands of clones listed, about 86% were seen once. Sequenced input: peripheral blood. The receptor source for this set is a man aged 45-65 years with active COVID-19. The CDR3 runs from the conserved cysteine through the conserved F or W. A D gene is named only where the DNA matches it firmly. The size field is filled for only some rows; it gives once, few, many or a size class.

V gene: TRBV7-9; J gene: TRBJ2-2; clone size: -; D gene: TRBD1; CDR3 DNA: TGTGCCAGCAGCCTTAGAGGGGGCCCGAACACCGGGGAGCTGTTTTTT; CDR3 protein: CASSLRGGPNTGELFF
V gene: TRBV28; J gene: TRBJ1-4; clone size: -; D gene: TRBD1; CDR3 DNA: TGTGCCAGCAGTCAACAGGGGATTAATGAAAAACTGTTTTTT; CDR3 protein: CASSQQGINEKLFF
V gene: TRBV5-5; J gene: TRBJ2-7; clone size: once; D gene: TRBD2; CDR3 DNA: TGTGCCAGCAGTCAGAGCGGGAGTTTCGACTACGAGCAGTACTTC; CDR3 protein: CASSQSGSFDYEQYF
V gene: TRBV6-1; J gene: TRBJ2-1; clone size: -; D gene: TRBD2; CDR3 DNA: TGTGCCAGCAGTGAACTAGCGGGGGGGTACAATGAGCAGTTCTTC; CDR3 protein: CASSELAGGYNEQFF
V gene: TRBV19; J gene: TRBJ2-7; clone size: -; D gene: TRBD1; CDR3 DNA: TGTGCCAGACACGTCCGGGACAGGGAACTATACGAGCAGTACTTC; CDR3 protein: CARHVRDRELYEQYF
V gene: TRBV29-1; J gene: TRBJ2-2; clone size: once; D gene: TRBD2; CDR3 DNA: TGCAGCGTTGGACTAGCGGGAGAGGGTGGCGGGGAGCTGTTTTTT; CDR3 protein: CSVGLAGEGGGELFF
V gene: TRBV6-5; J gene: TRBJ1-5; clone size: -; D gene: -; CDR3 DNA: TGTGCCAGCCGACTAGGCAGGGACCAGCCCCAGCATTTT; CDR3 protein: CASRLGRDQPQHF
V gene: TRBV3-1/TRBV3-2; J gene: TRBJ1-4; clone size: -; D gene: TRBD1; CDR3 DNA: TGTGCCAGCAGTGGACAGGGGGAGCGGTATGAAAAACTGTTTTTT; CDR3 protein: CASSGQGERYEKLFF
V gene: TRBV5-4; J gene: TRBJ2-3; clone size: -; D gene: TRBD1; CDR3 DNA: TGTGCCAGCAGACACAGGGGGCCGGTAGATACGCAGTATTTT; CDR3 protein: CASRHRGPVDTQYF
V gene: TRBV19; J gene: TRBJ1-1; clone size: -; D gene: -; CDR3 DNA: TGTGCCAGTAGTATACGAGCCTTCTCTACTGAAGCTTTCTTT; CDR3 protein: CASSIRAFSTEAFF
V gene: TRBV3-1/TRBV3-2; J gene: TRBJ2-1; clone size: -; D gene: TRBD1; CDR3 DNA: TGTGCCAGCAGCCAAGGGGGTGAGTACAGGGGCAATGAGCAGTTCTTC; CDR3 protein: CASSQGGEYRGNEQFF
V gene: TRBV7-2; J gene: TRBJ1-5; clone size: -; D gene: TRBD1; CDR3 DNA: TGTGCCAGCAGCCGGGACAGTTATCAGCCCCAGCATTTT; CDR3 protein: CASSRDSYQPQHF
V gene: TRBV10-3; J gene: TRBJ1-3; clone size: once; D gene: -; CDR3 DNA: TGTGCCATCAGTGAAAAACAGGGCGGCGGGGGCACCATATATTTT; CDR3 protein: CAISEKQGGGGTIYF
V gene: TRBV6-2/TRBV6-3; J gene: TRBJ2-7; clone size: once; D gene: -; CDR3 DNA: TGTGCCAGCAGTGAGGAGTACGGCCCCTACGAGCAGTACTTC; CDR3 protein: CASSEEYGPYEQYF
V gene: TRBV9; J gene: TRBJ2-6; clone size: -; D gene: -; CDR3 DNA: TGTGCCAGCAGCGTAGGAACAGGGTCTGGGGCCAACGTCCTGACTTTC; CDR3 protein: CASSVGTGSGANVLTF
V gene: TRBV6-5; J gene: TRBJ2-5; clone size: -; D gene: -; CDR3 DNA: TGTGCCAGCAGGACACAGGGAAGTCGGGCAGAGACCCAGTACTTC; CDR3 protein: CASRTQGSRAETQYF
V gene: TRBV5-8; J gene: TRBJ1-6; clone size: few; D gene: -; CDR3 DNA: TGTGCCAGCATCGCCCTAAGGGGGAATTCACCCCTCCACTTT; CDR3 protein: CASIALRGNSPLHF
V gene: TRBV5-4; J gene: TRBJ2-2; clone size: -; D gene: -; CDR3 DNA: TGTGCCAGCAGTCGAGAGGCCCTCACCGGGGAGCTGTTTTTT; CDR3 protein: CASSREALTGELFF
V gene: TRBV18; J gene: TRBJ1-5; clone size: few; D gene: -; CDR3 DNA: TGTGCCAGCTCACCCGCAGGGGTTGGGCAGTCCCAGCATTTT; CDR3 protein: CASSPAGVGQSQHF
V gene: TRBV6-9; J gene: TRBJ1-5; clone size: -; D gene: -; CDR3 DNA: TGTGCCAGCAGTTCGGGGGGCGGGGGGAGCAATCAGCCCCAGCATTTT; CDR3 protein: CASSSGGGGSNQPQHF
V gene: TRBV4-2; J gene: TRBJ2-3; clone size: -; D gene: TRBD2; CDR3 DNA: TGTGCCAGCAGCCAATCGTCAGCGGGGGGCGCGTCAGATACGCAGTATTTT; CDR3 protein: CASSQSSAGGASDTQYF
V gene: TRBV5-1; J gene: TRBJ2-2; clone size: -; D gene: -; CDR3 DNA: TGCGCCAGCAGCTTGGACAGGGCGGAGACCGGGGAGCTGTTTTTT; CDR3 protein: CASSLDRAETGELFF
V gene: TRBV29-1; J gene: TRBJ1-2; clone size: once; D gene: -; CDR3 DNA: TGCAGCGTTGTCAGGGTAAATGGCTACACCTTC; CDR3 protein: CSVVRVNGYTF
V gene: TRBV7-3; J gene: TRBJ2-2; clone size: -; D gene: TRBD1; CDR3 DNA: TGTGCCAGCAGCTTATTGGGACAGGGGACCCCCGGGGAGCTGTTTTTT; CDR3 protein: CASSLLGQGTPGELFF
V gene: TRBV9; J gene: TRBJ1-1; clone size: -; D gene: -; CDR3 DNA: TGTGCCAGCAGCGTAGGAAGTGGACTACGCCAAACTGAAGCTTTCTTT; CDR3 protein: CASSVGSGLRQTEAFF
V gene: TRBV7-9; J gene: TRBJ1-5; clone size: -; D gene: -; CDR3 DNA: TGTGCCAGCAGCCGGGCGTATCGGGGAGGCAATCAGCCCCAGCATTTT; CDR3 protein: CASSRAYRGGNQPQHF
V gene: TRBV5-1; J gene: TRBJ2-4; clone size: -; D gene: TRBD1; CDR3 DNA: TGCGCCAGCAGCCCAGGACAGGGGGAAAACATTCAGTACTTC; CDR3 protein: CASSPGQGENIQYF
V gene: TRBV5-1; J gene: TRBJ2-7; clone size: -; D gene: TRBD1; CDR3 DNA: TGCGCCAGCAGCTTCACAGGGGGTCTCTCCTACGAGCAGTACTTC; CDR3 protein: CASSFTGGLSYEQYF
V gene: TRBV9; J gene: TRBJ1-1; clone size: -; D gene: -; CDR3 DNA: TGTGCCAGCAGCCCACCGGGGGGTACTGAAGCTTTCTTT; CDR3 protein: CASSPPGGTEAFF
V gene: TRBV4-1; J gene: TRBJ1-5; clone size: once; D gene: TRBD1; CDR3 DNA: TGCGCCAGCAGCCCTCGGACAGGGAACAATCAGCCCCAGCATTTT; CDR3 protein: CASSPRTGNNQPQHF
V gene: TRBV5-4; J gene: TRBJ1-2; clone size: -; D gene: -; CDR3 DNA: TGTGCCAGCAGCCGGGGGGGGAGGACTTCCGACTATGGCTACACCTTC; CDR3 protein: CASSRGGRTSDYGYTF
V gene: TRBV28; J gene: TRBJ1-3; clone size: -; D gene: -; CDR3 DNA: TGTGCCAGCAGTTTTACTTACTCTGGAAACACCATATATTTT; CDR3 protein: CASSFTYSGNTIYF
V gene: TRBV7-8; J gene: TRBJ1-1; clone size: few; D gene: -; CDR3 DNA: TGTGCCAGCAGCCCGGCGAGGGGACAACAAGCTTTCTTT; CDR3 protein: CASSPARGQQAFF
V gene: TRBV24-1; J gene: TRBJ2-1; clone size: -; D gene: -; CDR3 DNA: TGTGCCACCAGTGCTCCCCAGCCCTGGCGGACATTTACCTACAATGAGCAGTTCTTC; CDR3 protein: CATSAPQPWRTFTYNEQFF
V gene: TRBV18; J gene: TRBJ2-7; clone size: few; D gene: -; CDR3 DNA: TGTGCCAGCTCACCACCGATCCGGGGCTCCTACGAGCAGTACTTC; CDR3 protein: CASSPPIRGSYEQYF
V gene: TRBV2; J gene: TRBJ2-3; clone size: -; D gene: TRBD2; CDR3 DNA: TGTGCCAGCAGTGGAACTAGCGGGGGGGCTAGGGGCACAGATACGCAGTATTTT; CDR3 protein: CASSGTSGGARGTDTQYF
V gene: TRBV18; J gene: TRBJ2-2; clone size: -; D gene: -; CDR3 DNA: TGTGCCAGCTCACCATCGACAGCCGGGGAGCTGTTTTTT; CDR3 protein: CASSPSTAGELFF
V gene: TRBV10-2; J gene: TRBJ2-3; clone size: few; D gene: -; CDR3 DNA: TGCGCCAGCAGTCCGGGACTTTCTTTCACAGATACGCAGTATTTT; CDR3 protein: CASSPGLSFTDTQYF
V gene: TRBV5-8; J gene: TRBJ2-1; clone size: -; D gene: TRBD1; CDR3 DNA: TGTGCCAGCAGCTTGTGGCAGGGGGTCTACAATGAGCAGTTCTTC; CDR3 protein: CASSLWQGVYNEQFF
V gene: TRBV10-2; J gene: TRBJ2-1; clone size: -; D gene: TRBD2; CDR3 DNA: TGCGCCAGCAGTCCCACTAGCGGGGGGGCGAGAGAGCAGTTCTTC; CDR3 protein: CASSPTSGGAREQFF